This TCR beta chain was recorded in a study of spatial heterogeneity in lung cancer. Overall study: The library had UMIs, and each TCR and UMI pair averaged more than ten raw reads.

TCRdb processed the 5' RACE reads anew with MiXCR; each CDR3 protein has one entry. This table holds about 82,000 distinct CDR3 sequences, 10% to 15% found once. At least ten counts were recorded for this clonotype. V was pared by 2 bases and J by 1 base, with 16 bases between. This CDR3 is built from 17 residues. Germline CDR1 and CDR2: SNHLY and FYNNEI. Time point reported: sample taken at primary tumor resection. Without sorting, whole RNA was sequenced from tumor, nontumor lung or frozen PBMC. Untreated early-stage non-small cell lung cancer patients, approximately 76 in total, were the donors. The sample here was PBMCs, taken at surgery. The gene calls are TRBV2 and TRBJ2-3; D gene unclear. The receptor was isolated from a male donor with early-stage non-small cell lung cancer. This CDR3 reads CASSEMAPSSGTDTQYF. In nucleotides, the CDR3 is TGTGCCAGCAGTGAAATGGCTCCCTCTTCAGGCACAGATACGCAGTATTTT. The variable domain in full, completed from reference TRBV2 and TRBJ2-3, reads EPEVTQTPSHQVTQMGQEVILRCVPISNHLYFYWYRQILGQKVEFLVSFYNNEISEKSEIFDDQFSVERPDGSNFTLKIRSTKLEDSAMYFCASSEMAPSSGTDTQYFGPGTRLTVL.